Listed here are 27 T cell receptor beta chains from one sample, sequenced in a study of blood T cell repertoires in COVID-19. Data came from immunoSEQ multiplex PCR; TCRdb stores just in-frame clones and leaves some out. The data show around 250,000 clones, more than 70% seen once. Sequencing used peripheral blood. These receptors were collected from a man aged 80 or over with acute or convalescent COVID-19.

V and J are TRBV30 and TRBJ2-3; the match to TRBD1 covers 7 bases. V lost 3 bases to trimming and J lost 5 bases; unmatched junction nucleotides: 8. From germline, CDR1 is GTSNPN and CDR2 SVGIG (reference sequence). The CDR3 totals 14 residues. CDR3 bases: TGTGCCTGGAGCAAAGGGACAGCTAAAGATACGCAGTATTTT. Translation gives CAWSKGTAKDTQYF.

V gene TRBV28 combines with J gene TRBJ2-3; TRBD1 is a possible D gene (5 bases). Trimming removed 3 bases at V and 0 bases at J, with 13 bases between. The CDR3 runs 16 residues. Per the germline V gene, CDR1 is MDHEN and CDR2 is SYDVKM. DNA for the CDR3: TGTGCCAGCAGTTTTAATAGGGGCCCGAGCACAGATACGCAGTATTTT. Translation gives CASSFNRGPSTDTQYF.

This chain connects TRBV27 to TRBJ1-2; 9 bases map to TRBD1. V lost 4 bases to trimming and J lost 4 bases; unmatched junction nucleotides: 4. The CDR3 contains 14 residues. Germline V gene sequence: CDR1 MNHEY, CDR2 SMNVEV (reference sequence). In DNA form, the CDR3 reads TGTGCCAGCAGTTCCGACAGGGGGTTCTATGGCTACACCTTC. This encodes CASSSDRGFYGYTF.

Turning to this clone: The sample carries other DNA sequences with the same CDR3. J is TRBJ2-7 and V is TRBV3-1 (or the pseudogene TRBV3-2); 11 positions agree with TRBD2. V shed 4 bases, J shed 2 bases, and the junction held 4 bases outside the gene matches. CDR1 is LGHDT and CDR2 is YNNKEL in the germline V gene (reference sequence). The CDR3 length is 15 residues. The CDR3 region is CASSPGLAGTYEQYF. The CDR3 nucleotides read TGTGCCAGCAGCCCCGGACTAGCGGGCACCTACGAGCAGTACTTC.

The rearrangement links TRBV11-3 to TRBJ2-1; weak D call: TRBD2 (5 bases). The germline V gene encodes CDR1 SGHNT and CDR2 YENEEA. This CDR3 is 15 amino acids long. V was trimmed by 0 bases and J by 4 bases, leaving 10 bases between them. The CDR3 coding sequence is TGTGCCAGCAGCTTAGAAGCGACTATTTACAATGAGCAGTTCTTC. Translation: CASSLEATIYNEQFF.

The chain links TRBV2 to TRBJ2-6; D call uncertain. Trimming pared 5 bases from V and 4 bases from J, leaving 3 bases between. The CDR3 extends over 12 amino acids. Germline V CDR1 and CDR2: SNHLY, FYNNEI. CDR3 nucleotides: TGTGCCAGCAGTTCAGGGGCCAACGTCCTGACTTTC. Encoded protein: CASSSGANVLTF. Filled out from reference TRBV2 and TRBJ2-6, the complete variable domain reads EPEVTQTPSHQVTQMGQEVILRCVPISNHLYFYWYRQILGQKVEFLVSFYNNEISEKSEIFDDQFSVERPDGSNFTLKIRSTKLEDSAMYFCASSSGANVLTFGAGSRLTVL.

V is TRBV29-1 and J is TRBJ2-1; a weak D match, TRBD1 (6 bases). Trimming removed 1 base from V and 7 bases from J, with 11 bases in between. The length of the CDR3 is 13 residues. CDR1 and CDR2 from the germline V gene are SQVTM and ANQGSEA. The CDR3 nucleotides are TGCAGCGTTGAAGTAAGGCAGGGGAATGAGCAGTTCTTC. It translates to CSVEVRQGNEQFF.

This chain connects TRBV28 to TRBJ2-7; weak D call: TRBD2 (5 bases). Looked up from germline, CDR1 is MDHEN and CDR2 is SYDVKM. Trimming took 2 bases from V and 6 from J, leaving 20 bases between them. The CDR3 runs to 16 residues. CDR3 sequence: CASSLRTPTGKSEQYF. CDR3 in DNA: TGTGCCAGCAGTTTAAGGACGCCCACCGGGAAGAGCGAGCAGTACTTC.

The chain couples TRBV7-2 to TRBJ2-6; TRBD1 aligns across 7 bases. V gave up 5 bases and J gave up 2 bases; unmatched junction bases: 9. There are 17 residues in the CDR3. Germline assignment: CDR1 SGHTA and CDR2 FQGNSA. Written as DNA, the CDR3 is TGTGCCAGCAGCCCCCACGAGACAGGGACTGGGGCCAACGTCCTGACTTTC. Translated: CASSPHETGTGANVLTF.

This clone appeared once. The V and J genes are TRBV10-3 and TRBJ2-7; 10 bases line up with TRBD2. The junction had 9 bases not matched to a gene; V was cut back by 3 bases and J by 7 bases. CDR1 is ENHRY, CDR2 SYGVKD, per germline. The CDR3 runs 15 residues. The CDR3 loop reads CAISDRLAGSGEQYF. The CDR3 coding sequence is TGTGCCATCAGTGACCGACTAGCGGGCTCGGGGGAGCAGTACTTC.

The rearrangement links TRBV5-4 to TRBJ1-2, with D hard to call. The CDR3 loop spans 13 amino acids. The V gene's germline CDR1 is SGHNT and CDR2 YYREEE (reference sequence). V dropped 0 bases and J dropped 1 base, with 4 bases sitting between them. The CDR3 nucleotides are TGTGCCAGCAGCTTGGACGGTAACTATGGCTACACCTTC. This gives the protein CASSLDGNYGYTF.

The chain couples TRBV28 to TRBJ2-7, with 10 bases aligning to TRBD1. Per germline, CDR1 MDHEN and CDR2 SYDVKM. The CDR3 has 15 residues. J gave up 2 bases and V 5 bases, and 6 bases lay outside the gene matches. The CDR3: CASSPPGTGAYEQYF. Here the CDR3 DNA reads TGTGCCAGCAGTCCCCCCGGGACAGGGGCCTACGAGCAGTACTTC.

A word on this clone: A junction boundary mismatches the germline segment, possibly from a read error. The V call is TRBV3-1 (or the pseudogene TRBV3-2), the J call TRBJ2-5; D not resolved. The CDR3 consists of 15 residues. CDR1 is LGHDT and CDR2 is YNNKEL in the germline V gene (reference sequence). The CDR3 here is CASSQDGPPQKTQYF. Here the CDR3 DNA reads TGTGCCAGCAGCCAAGATGGGCCGCCCCAAAAGACCCAGTACTTC.

This clone has a single count. The chain uses TRBV30 and TRBJ2-5; D gene unclear. This CDR3 has 12 amino acids. Germline CDR1 reads GTSNPN; CDR2 reads SVGIG (reference sequence). Trimming shortened V by 1 base and J by 6 bases, and 9 bases separated the two germline ends. The CDR3 reads CAWSAVSQTQYF. The CDR3 nucleotides are TGTGCCTGGAGTGCAGTCAGTCAGACCCAGTACTTC.

This chain connects TRBV5-4 to TRBJ1-6; 7 bases map to TRBD1. Germline V gives CDR1 SGHNT, CDR2 YYREEE (reference sequence). Trimming removed 5 bases from V and 7 bases from J; junction bases left unmatched: 9. The CDR3 runs 15 residues. CDR3 residues: CASRGTAYVNSPLHF. The CDR3 DNA reads as TGTGCCAGCAGGGGGACAGCTTACGTGAATTCACCCCTCCACTTT.

The chain employs TRBV18 and TRBJ2-5, with TRBD1 matching 7 bases. From germline, CDR1 is KGHSH and CDR2 LQKENI. V lost 4 bases to trimming and J lost 5 bases; unmatched junction nucleotides: 13. This CDR3 comprises 16 residues. CDR3 sequence: CASSRDRVVIRETQYF. The CDR3 coding sequence is TGTGCCAGCTCACGAGACAGGGTAGTGATTCGGGAGACCCAGTACTTC.

This chain joins TRBV5-5 and TRBJ2-3; possible D gene TRBD2, 6 bases. The germline V and J ends were trimmed by 3 bases and 2 bases, with 13 bases remaining between them. Germline V gives CDR1 SGHKS, CDR2 YYEKEE (reference sequence). CDR3 size: 15 residues. Here the CDR3 DNA reads TGTGCCAGCAGCTCGGAGGGGAGGACCACAGATACGCAGTATTTT. It codes for CASSSEGRTTDTQYF.

The rearrangement links TRBV9 to TRBJ2-1; TRBD2 matches 11 bases. Germline values: CDR1 SGDLS, CDR2 YYNGEE. This CDR3 spans 16 amino acids. Unmatched junction bases numbered 8, after V lost 4 bases and J lost 5 bases. The DNA of the CDR3 is TGTGCCAGCAGCCCGGGACTAGCGGCCTACAACAATGAGCAGTTCTTC. It specifies CASSPGLAAYNNEQFF.

The genes are TRBV3-1 (or the pseudogene TRBV3-2) and TRBJ2-1; 11 bases are shared with TRBD2. Germline CDR1 and CDR2: LGHDT and YNNKEL (reference sequence). The CDR3 spans 18 residues. V dropped 1 base and J dropped 3; count of bases not matched to a gene: 8. CDR3 DNA sequence: TGTGCCAGCAGCCAAGTACTAGCGGGGGAGTCTTTCTACAATGAGCAGTTCTTC. Translation: CASSQVLAGESFYNEQFF.

The chain uses TRBV2 and TRBJ2-3; TRBD1 aligns across 9 bases. The CDR3 sequence is 15 residues long. The V gene's germline CDR1 is SNHLY and CDR2 FYNNEI. The V segment lost 4 bases and the J segment 1 base; nucleotides outside the gene matches: 3. This CDR3 is CASSARDRGTDTQYF. For the CDR3, the DNA is TGTGCCAGCAGTGCAAGGGACAGGGGCACAGATACGCAGTATTTT.

V is TRBV7-9 and J is TRBJ2-7, with unresolved D. The V end was cut by 2 bases, the J end by 7 bases, with 15 bases between. Germline V CDR1 and CDR2: SEHNR, FQNEAQ (reference sequence). CDR3 size: 14 residues. The CDR3: CASSLSSGSWEQYF. In nucleotides, the CDR3 is TGTGCCAGCAGCTTAAGCTCCGGGTCGTGGGAGCAGTACTTC.

V is TRBV20-1 and J is TRBJ2-7, with 8 bases lining up with TRBD1. Trimming took 3 bases from V and 4 from J; bases not matched to a gene: 11. CDR1 is DFQATT, CDR2 SNEGSKA, per germline (reference sequence). This CDR3 contains 15 residues. CDR3 sequence reads: CSASSSGQGFYEQYF. The DNA for the CDR3 is TGCAGTGCTAGTTCATCTGGACAGGGCTTTTACGAGCAGTACTTC.

The genes are TRBV5-4 and TRBJ1-2; D is uncertain. This CDR3 is built from 13 residues. The V gene lost 4 bases and the J gene lost 3 bases, with 10 bases spanning the gap. Germline assignment: CDR1 SGHNT and CDR2 YYREEE (reference sequence). This CDR3 is CASSQDSHYGYTF. The DNA for the CDR3 is TGTGCCAGCAGCCAGGACTCCCACTATGGCTACACCTTC.

J is TRBJ2-2 and V is TRBV28; D is perhaps TRBD2 (5 bases). Trimming removed 7 bases from V and 0 bases from J, with 9 bases in between. The CDR3 is 14 amino acids. Germline V gene lookup returns CDR1 MDHEN and CDR2 SYDVKM. CDR3 protein: CASKWRANTGELFF. DNA of the CDR3: TGTGCCAGCAAGTGGCGGGCGAACACCGGGGAGCTGTTTTTT.

V gene TRBV6-1 combines with J gene TRBJ2-7; 9 bases align to TRBD2. The V gene's germline CDR1 is MNHNS and CDR2 SASEGT. The CDR3 totals 16 residues. V gave up 4 bases and J gave up 2 bases; unmatched junction bases: 9. CDR3 amino acids: CASSGLAGLNPYEQYF. CDR3 DNA: TGTGCCAGCAGTGGGCTAGCGGGGCTTAATCCCTACGAGCAGTACTTC.

V usage is TRBV18 and J usage is TRBJ2-2, with TRBD1 matching 7 bases. In germline, CDR1 is KGHSH, CDR2 LQKENI. J was trimmed by 5 bases and V by 3 bases; bases with no gene match: 12. The CDR3 sequence is 17 residues long. The CDR3 sequence is CASSPKLGGQATGELFF. The CDR3, as DNA: TGTGCCAGCTCACCCAAACTCGGTGGACAGGCGACCGGGGAGCTGTTTTTT.

This clone was picked up one time. This chain links TRBV5-4 with TRBJ1-2; 7 bases fit TRBD1. CDR3 length: 15 residues. V trimming: 1 base; J trimming: 5 bases; junction bases outside the gene matches: 8. CDR1 is SGHNT and CDR2 is YYREEE in the germline V gene (reference sequence). As DNA, the CDR3 is TGTGCCAGCAGCTTGTCACCAGGGGGATATTATGGCTACACCTTC. Encoded protein: CASSLSPGGYYGYTF.